The 26 T cell receptor beta chains below all came from one sample that was sequenced in a study of blood T cell repertoires in COVID-19. Sequencing used immunoSEQ multiplex PCR; TCRdb keeps in-frame clones, though not all of them. The sample includes 150,000 to 200,000 clones, 86% of them seen just once. The material sequenced was peripheral blood. The receptors derive from a woman aged 60-75 years with COVID-19, enrolled during active disease.

This clone was seen repeatedly, ten times or more. CDR3 residues: CASSGQGASPLHF. The CDR3 bases are TGTGCCAGCTCGGGACAGGGGGCTTCACCCCTCCACTTT. The rearrangement uses TRBV14 and TRBJ1-6, with 12 bases matching TRBD1. The length of the CDR3 is 13 residues. Germline CDR1 SGHDN, CDR2 FVKESK. The V gene end was trimmed by 8 bases and the J gene end by 9 bases; junction bases not matched to a gene: 2.

The genes are TRBV18 and TRBJ2-7, with 8 bases fitting TRBD1. The germline V gene has CDR1 KGHSH and CDR2 LQKENI. The CDR3 is 16 residues long. V lost 6 bases to trimming and J lost 1 base; unmatched junction nucleotides: 11. For the CDR3, the DNA is TGTGCCAGCTCCCACGGGGACAGGTCCTTATCCTACGAGCAGTACTTC. Protein product: CASSHGDRSLSYEQYF.

CDR3 loop: CAWGRLGVNYGYTF. CDR3 nucleotides: TGTGCCTGGGGAAGGCTCGGGGTTAACTATGGCTACACCTTC. The chain uses TRBV30 and TRBJ1-2; D is ambiguous. This CDR3 is built from 14 residues. Trimming cost V 5 bases and J 1 base, with 14 bases left between them. Germline V lookup: CDR1 GTSNPN, CDR2 SVGIG (reference sequence).

The chain carries TRBV3-1 (or the pseudogene TRBV3-2) and TRBJ1-4; D call uncertain. Trimming stripped 0 bases from V and 3 bases from J, with 8 bases between. Germline V gives CDR1 LGHDT, CDR2 YNNKEL (reference sequence). The length of the CDR3 is 15 residues. In DNA form, the CDR3 reads TGTGCCAGCAGCCAAGAAGTGGCGGCTAATGAAAAACTGTTTTTT. Encoded protein: CASSQEVAANEKLFF.

This chain uses TRBV25-1 with TRBJ2-5; 9 bases fit TRBD2. V lost 6 bases, J lost 4 bases, and 3 bases stayed unmatched. This CDR3 spans 13 amino acids. CDR1 and CDR2 from the germline V gene are MGHDK and SYGVNS. In DNA, the CDR3 is TGTGCCAGCAGGGCGGGAGGGGCAGAGACCCAGTACTTC. It codes for CASRAGGAETQYF.

This clone showed up just once. The rearrangement uses TRBV7-2 and TRBJ2-7, with TRBD2 matching 12 bases. Losses at the gene ends were 4 bases for V and 3 bases for J; bases not matched to a gene: 7. Germline CDR1 is SGHTA and CDR2 is FQGNSA. CDR3 size: 16 residues. The CDR3 is CASSSTSGSPSYEQYF. CDR3 bases: TGTGCCAGCAGCTCGACTAGCGGGAGCCCGAGCTACGAGCAGTACTTC. Using reference TRBV7-2 and TRBJ2-7 for the parts outside the CDR3, the full variable domain is GAGVSQSPSNKVTEKGKDVELRCDPISGHTALYWYRQSLGQGLEFLIYFQGNSAPDKSGLPSDRFSAERTGGSVSTLTIQRTQQEDSAVYLCASSSTSGSPSYEQYFGPGTRLTVT.

The gene calls are TRBV7-3 and TRBJ2-5, with 15 positions matching TRBD2. From germline, CDR1 is SGHTA and CDR2 FQGTGA. CDR3 size: 22 residues. V shed 4 bases, J shed 0 bases, and the junction held 18 bases outside the gene matches. CDR3 residues: CASSSLMDRTSGRARYQETQYF. The CDR3 DNA sequence: TGTGCCAGCAGCTCGCTTATGGACCGGACTAGCGGGAGGGCTCGGTACCAAGAGACCCAGTACTTC.

This clone was recorded a few times. V is TRBV30 and J is TRBJ1-2; TRBD1 aligns across 7 bases. Germline V gives CDR1 GTSNPN, CDR2 SVGIG (reference sequence). J was trimmed by 7 bases and V by 4 bases; bases with no gene match: 9. This CDR3 comprises 13 residues. CDR3: CAWMYDRATGYTF. The DNA for the CDR3 is TGTGCCTGGATGTACGACAGGGCGACTGGCTACACCTTC.

The V call is TRBV7-2, the J call TRBJ2-3, with 8 bases matching TRBD1. The germline V gene has CDR1 SGHTA and CDR2 FQGNSA. The V segment lost 4 bases and the J segment 1 base; nucleotides outside the gene matches: 4. This CDR3 spans 15 amino acids. The CDR3 loop reads CASSSDRGGTDTQYF. CDR3 nucleotide sequence: TGTGCCAGCAGCTCTGACAGGGGAGGCACAGATACGCAGTATTTT.

This sequence joins TRBV9 and TRBJ2-5, with 10 bases identical to TRBD2. J was trimmed by 5 bases and V by 3 bases; bases with no gene match: 7. This CDR3 has 15 residues. Germline V gene lookup returns CDR1 SGDLS and CDR2 YYNGEE. The CDR3 sequence is CASSESGRAGETQYF. Written as DNA, the CDR3 is TGTGCCAGCAGCGAAAGCGGGAGGGCGGGGGAGACCCAGTACTTC.

The rearrangement joins TRBV6-2 or TRBV6-3 to TRBJ2-1; 11 bases align to TRBD2. CDR1 is MNHEY, CDR2 SVGEGT, per germline. The trim removed 6 bases at V and 8 bases at J, leaving 15 bases unmatched. The CDR3 extends over 17 amino acids. The CDR3 loop reads CASSPGTSGTVRYEQFF. DNA of the CDR3: TGTGCCAGCAGCCCAGGGACTAGCGGAACCGTGAGGTATGAGCAGTTCTTC.

This rearrangement joins TRBV5-1 to TRBJ1-3; the D gene is possibly TRBD1 (6 bases). The ends were cut back, 3 bases at V and 0 bases at J, with 13 bases in the middle. CDR1 is SGHRS and CDR2 is YFSETQ in the germline V gene. This CDR3 has 16 residues. The DNA of the CDR3 is TGCGCCAGCAGCTGGTTACAGGGCCTCTCTGGAAACACCATATATTTT. The encoded protein is CASSWLQGLSGNTIYF.

The rearrangement uses TRBV7-9 and TRBJ1-1; a weak D match, TRBD1 (6 bases). Germline V CDR1 and CDR2: SEHNR, FQNEAQ (reference sequence). V was clipped by 2 bases and J by 1 base, with 14 bases between them. This CDR3 spans 16 amino acids. The chain's CDR3 is CASSLFPTGKNTEAFF. The CDR3 bases are TGTGCCAGCAGCTTATTTCCTACAGGGAAGAACACTGAAGCTTTCTTT. Full variable domain (remainder filled in from reference TRBV7-9 and TRBJ1-1): DTGVSQNPRHKITKRGQNVTFRCDPISEHNRLYWYRQTLGQGPEFLTYFQNEAQLEKSRLLSDRFSAERPKGSFSTLEIQRTEQGDSAMYLCASSLFPTGKNTEAFFGQGTRLTVV.

DNA of the CDR3: TGTGCCAGTAGTATGGGGGGTAATACTGGAAACACCATATATTTT. This codes for CASSMGGNTGNTIYF. The rearrangement uses TRBV19 and TRBJ1-3; D is perhaps TRBD1 (5 bases). Germline V gene data show CDR1 as LNHDA and CDR2 as SQIVND (reference sequence). The CDR3 contains 15 residues. Trimming removed 3 bases at V and 2 bases at J, with 11 bases between.

The chain recombines TRBV29-1 with TRBJ2-3; 7 positions agree with TRBD2. V gave up 6 bases and J gave up 5 bases; unmatched junction bases: 11. CDR3 length: 14 residues. Germline values: CDR1 SQVTM, CDR2 ANQGSEA. DNA of the CDR3: TGCAGCGTCCCTCAGGGAGTAGCGGGAGATACGCAGTATTTT. Translation: CSVPQGVAGDTQYF.

The CDR3 loop reads CASSVGTSGYEQYF. In DNA, the CDR3 is TGTGCCAGCAGCGTAGGAACTAGCGGCTACGAGCAGTACTTC. This chain uses TRBV9 with TRBJ2-7; TRBD2 aligns across 8 bases. The CDR3 is 14 residues long. The ends lost 0 bases at V and 3 bases at J; junction bases unmatched: 2. The germline CDR1 and CDR2 sequences are SGDLS and YYNGEE.

V and J are TRBV19 and TRBJ2-7; 8 bases map to TRBD2. The germline V gene has CDR1 LNHDA and CDR2 SQIVND (reference sequence). V shed 6 bases and J 3 bases; nucleotides not matched to a gene: 7. This CDR3 contains 14 residues. Here the CDR3 reads CASSSTGTSYEQYF. In nucleotides, the CDR3 is TGTGCCAGTAGCTCGACCGGGACTAGCTACGAGCAGTACTTC.

This chain links TRBV19 with TRBJ1-2, with D perhaps TRBD1 (5 bases). The V and J ends lost 5 bases and 2 bases respectively, with 15 bases between them. The CDR3 is made up of 15 amino acids. Germline V lookup: CDR1 LNHDA, CDR2 SQIVND (reference sequence). The CDR3 is CASSEPGLFNYGYTF. The CDR3 nucleotides read TGTGCCAGTAGTGAACCGGGACTTTTCAACTATGGCTACACCTTC.

The chain recombines TRBV7-6 with TRBJ2-7; D might be TRBD2 (6 bases). Germline V gene sequence: CDR1 SGHVS, CDR2 FNYEAQ. CDR3 length: 15 amino acids. Trimming pared 1 base from V and 1 base from J, leaving 11 bases between. The CDR3 DNA follows: TGTGCCAGCAGCTTAGAACTAGCTGAATCCTACGAGCAGTACTTC. Protein sequence: CASSLELAESYEQYF. The whole variable domain, remainder taken from reference TRBV7-6 and TRBJ2-7, is GAGVSQSPRYKVTKRGQDVALRCDPISGHVSLYWYRQALGQGPEFLTYFNYEAQQDKSGLPNDRFSAERPEGSISTLTIQRTEQRDSAMYRCASSLELAESYEQYFGPGTRLTVT.

CDR3 in DNA: TGCGCCAGCAGCCAAGACAGGGGAAACACCATATATTTT. This gives the protein CASSQDRGNTIYF. The chain is built from TRBV4-1 and TRBJ1-3; D is ambiguous. Trimming removed 0 bases from V and 4 bases from J, with 4 bases in between. Germline CDR1 and CDR2: MGHRA and YSYEKL. There are 13 residues in the CDR3.

This chain links TRBV19 with TRBJ1-2; D is perhaps TRBD1 (5 bases). Trimming removed 1 base at V and 4 bases at J, with 13 bases between. This CDR3 is 15 amino acids long. Germline V gene sequence: CDR1 LNHDA, CDR2 SQIVND (reference sequence). The CDR3 nucleotides are TGTGCCAGTAGTATAGTTTTGGCCAGGGCCTATGGCTACACCTTC. Protein: CASSIVLARAYGYTF.

This sequence joins TRBV3-1 (or the pseudogene TRBV3-2) and TRBJ2-7, with 12 bases identical to TRBD2. V trimming: 2 bases; J trimming: 2 bases; junction bases outside the gene matches: 1. The CDR3 contains 15 residues. Germline V gives CDR1 LGHDT, CDR2 YNNKEL (reference sequence). CDR3 sequence (DNA): TGTGCCAGCAGCCAACTAGCGGGAGGGCCCTACGAGCAGTACTTC. Translation: CASSQLAGGPYEQYF.

V usage is TRBV7-9 and J usage is TRBJ1-4; 8 bases align to TRBD1. This CDR3 has 14 amino acids. J gave up 7 bases and V 4 bases, and 5 bases lay outside the gene matches. CDR1 and CDR2 from the germline V gene are SEHNR and FQNEAQ (reference sequence). This CDR3 reads CASSWGQAGEKLFF. The CDR3 nucleotides are TGTGCCAGCAGCTGGGGACAGGCCGGTGAAAAACTGTTTTTT.

The chain uses TRBV6-6 and TRBJ2-2, with 9 bases that match TRBD2. The V gene's germline CDR1 is MNHNY and CDR2 SVGAGI (reference sequence). V lost 5 bases and J lost 6; bases outside the gene matches: 7. This CDR3 spans 15 amino acids. In DNA, the CDR3 is TGTGCCAGCAGTACGGTAGCGGGAGTCCCCGGGGAGCTGTTTTTT. Its protein is CASSTVAGVPGELFF.

J is TRBJ2-6 and V is TRBV5-8; TRBD2 matches at 10 bases. J lost 0 bases, V lost 4 bases, and 7 bases had no gene match. Germline V gene lookup returns CDR1 SGHTS and CDR2 YDEGEE. CDR3 length: 18 amino acids. The CDR3 coding sequence is TGTGCCAGCAGCCGAGGACTAGCGGTTACCTCTGGGGCCAACGTCCTGACTTTC. Translating gives CASSRGLAVTSGANVLTF.

This clone was counted only a few times. The chain is built from TRBV6-5 and TRBJ1-4; 7 bases fit TRBD1. This CDR3 region has 15 residues. V lost 6 bases, J lost 8 bases, and 12 bases stayed unmatched. CDR1 MNHEY and CDR2 SVGAGI come from the germline V gene. The CDR3 nucleotides read TGTGCCAGCAGGAGGGGACAGCCACGGCGCGAAAAACTGTTTTTT. This translates into CASRRGQPRREKLFF.